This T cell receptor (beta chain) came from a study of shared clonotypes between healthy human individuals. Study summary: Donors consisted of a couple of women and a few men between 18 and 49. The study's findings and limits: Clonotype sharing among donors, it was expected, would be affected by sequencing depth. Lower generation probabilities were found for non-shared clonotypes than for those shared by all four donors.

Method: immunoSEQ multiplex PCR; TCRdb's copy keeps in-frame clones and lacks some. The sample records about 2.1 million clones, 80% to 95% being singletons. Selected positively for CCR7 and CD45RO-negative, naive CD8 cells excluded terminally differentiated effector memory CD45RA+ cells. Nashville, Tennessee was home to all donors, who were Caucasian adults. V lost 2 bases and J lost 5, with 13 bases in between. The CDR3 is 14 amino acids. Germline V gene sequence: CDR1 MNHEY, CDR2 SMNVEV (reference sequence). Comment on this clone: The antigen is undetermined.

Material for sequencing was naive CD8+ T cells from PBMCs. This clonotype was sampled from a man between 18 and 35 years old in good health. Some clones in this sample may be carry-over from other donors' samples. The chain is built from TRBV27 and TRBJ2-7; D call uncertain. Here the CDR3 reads CASSLTVVTNEQYF. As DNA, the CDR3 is TGTGCCAGCAGTTTAACAGTTGTGACAAACGAGCAGTACTTC.